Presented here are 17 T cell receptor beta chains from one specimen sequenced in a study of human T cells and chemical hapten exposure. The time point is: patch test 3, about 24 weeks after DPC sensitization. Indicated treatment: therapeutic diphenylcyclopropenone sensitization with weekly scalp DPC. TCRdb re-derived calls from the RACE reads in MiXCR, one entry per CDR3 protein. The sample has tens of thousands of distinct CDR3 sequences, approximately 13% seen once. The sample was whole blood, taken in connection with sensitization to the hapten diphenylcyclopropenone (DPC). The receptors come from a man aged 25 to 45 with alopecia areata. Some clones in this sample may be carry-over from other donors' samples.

This CDR3 is CAISALSSYEQYF. The DNA of the CDR3 is TGTGCCATCAGTGCCTTAAGCTCCTACGAGCAGTACTTC. The rearrangement uses TRBV10-3 and TRBJ2-7; D gene ambiguous. This CDR3 contains 13 residues. Germline lookup yields CDR1 ENHRY and CDR2 SYGVKD. The V and J ends lost 4 bases and 0 bases respectively, with 7 bases between them.

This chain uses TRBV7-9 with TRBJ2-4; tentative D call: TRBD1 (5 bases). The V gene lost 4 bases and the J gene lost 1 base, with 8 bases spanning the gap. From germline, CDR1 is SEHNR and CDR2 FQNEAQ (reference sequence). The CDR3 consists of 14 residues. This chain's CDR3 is CASSSGNAKNIQYF. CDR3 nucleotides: TGTGCCAGCAGCTCAGGGAATGCCAAAAACATTCAGTACTTC.

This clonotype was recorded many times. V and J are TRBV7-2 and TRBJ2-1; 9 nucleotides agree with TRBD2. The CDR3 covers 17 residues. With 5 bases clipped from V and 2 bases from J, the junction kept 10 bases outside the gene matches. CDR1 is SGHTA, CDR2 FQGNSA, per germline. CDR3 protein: CASSLRSGGPAYNEQFF. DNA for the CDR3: TGTGCCAGCAGCCTTAGGAGCGGGGGGCCCGCCTACAATGAGCAGTTCTTC.

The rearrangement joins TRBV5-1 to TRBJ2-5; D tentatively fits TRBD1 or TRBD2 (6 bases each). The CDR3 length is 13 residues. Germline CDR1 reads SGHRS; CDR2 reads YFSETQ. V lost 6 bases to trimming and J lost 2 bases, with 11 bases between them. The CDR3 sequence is CASTGGRQETQYF. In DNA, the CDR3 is TGCGCCAGCACCGGGGGCCGACAAGAGACCCAGTACTTC.

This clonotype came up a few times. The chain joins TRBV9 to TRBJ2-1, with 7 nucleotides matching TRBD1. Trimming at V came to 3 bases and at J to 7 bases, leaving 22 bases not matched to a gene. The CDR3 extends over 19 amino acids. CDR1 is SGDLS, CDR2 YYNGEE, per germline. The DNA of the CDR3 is TGTGCCAGCAGCGCCCTACCACAAGCCATTCGAGACAGGGAAAATGAGCAGTTCTTC. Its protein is CASSALPQAIRDRENEQFF.

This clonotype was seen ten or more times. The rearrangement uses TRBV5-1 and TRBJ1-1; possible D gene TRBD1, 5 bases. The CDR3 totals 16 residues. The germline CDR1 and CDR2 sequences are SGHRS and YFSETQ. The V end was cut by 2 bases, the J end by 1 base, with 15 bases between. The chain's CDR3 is CASSFWGDQENTEAFF. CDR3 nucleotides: TGCGCCAGCAGCTTCTGGGGGGATCAGGAGAACACTGAAGCTTTCTTT.

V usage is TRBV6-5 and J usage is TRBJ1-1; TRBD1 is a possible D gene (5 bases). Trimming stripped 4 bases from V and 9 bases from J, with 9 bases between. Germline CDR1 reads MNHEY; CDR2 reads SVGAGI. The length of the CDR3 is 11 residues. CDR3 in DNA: TGTGCCAGCAGTTCAGGGCCGAAAGCTTTCTTT. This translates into CASSSGPKAFF.

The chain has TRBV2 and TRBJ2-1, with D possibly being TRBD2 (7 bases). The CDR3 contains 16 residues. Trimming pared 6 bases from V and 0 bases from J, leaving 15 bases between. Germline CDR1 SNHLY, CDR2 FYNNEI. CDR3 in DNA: TGTGCCAGCAGCAACCTGAGGGGGGGCTCCTACAATGAGCAGTTCTTC. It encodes CASSNLRGGSYNEQFF.

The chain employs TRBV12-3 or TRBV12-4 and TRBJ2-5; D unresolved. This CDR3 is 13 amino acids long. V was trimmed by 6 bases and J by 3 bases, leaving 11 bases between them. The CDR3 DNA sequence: TGTGCCAGCAGACCGTACAGAGAAGAGACCCAGTACTTC. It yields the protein CASRPYREETQYF.

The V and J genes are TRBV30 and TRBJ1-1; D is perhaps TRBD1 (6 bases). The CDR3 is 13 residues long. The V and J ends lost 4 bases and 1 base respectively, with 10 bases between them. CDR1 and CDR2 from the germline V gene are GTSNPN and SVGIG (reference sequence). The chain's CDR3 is CAWKSGANTEAFF. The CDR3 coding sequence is TGTGCCTGGAAATCAGGGGCGAACACTGAAGCTTTCTTT.

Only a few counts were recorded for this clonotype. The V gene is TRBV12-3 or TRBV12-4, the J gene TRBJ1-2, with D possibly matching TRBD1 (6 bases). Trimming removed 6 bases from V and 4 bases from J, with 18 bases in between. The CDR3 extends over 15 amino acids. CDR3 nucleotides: TGTGCCAGCAGCCCCGGTGTGGGGGGCGTCTATGGCTACACCTTC. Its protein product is CASSPGVGGVYGYTF.

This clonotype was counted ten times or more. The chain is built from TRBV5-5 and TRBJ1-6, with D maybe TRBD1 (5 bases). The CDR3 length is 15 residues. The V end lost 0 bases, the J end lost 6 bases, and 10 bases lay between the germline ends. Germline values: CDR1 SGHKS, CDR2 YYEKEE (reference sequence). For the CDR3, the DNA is TGTGCCAGCAGCTTGGCGGGACGGTTTAATTCACCCCTCCACTTT. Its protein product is CASSLAGRFNSPLHF.

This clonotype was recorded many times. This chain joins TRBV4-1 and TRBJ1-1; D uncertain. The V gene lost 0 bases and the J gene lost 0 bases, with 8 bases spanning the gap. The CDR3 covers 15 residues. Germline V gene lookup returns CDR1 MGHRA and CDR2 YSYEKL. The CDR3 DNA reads TGCGCCAGCAGCCAAGAACTGGCCATGAACACTGAAGCTTTCTTT. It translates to CASSQELAMNTEAFF.

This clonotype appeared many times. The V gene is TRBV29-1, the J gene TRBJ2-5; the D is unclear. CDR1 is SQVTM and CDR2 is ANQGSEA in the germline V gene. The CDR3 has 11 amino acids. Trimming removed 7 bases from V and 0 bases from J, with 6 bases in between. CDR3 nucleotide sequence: TGCAGCGGACTTAACCAAGAGACCCAGTACTTC. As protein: CSGLNQETQYF.

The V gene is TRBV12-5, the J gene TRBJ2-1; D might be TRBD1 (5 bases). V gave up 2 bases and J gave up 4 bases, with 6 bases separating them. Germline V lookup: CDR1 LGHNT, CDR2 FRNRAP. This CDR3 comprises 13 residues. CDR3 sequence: CASGLTGYNEQFF. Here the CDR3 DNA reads TGTGCTAGTGGTTTGACAGGATACAATGAGCAGTTCTTC.

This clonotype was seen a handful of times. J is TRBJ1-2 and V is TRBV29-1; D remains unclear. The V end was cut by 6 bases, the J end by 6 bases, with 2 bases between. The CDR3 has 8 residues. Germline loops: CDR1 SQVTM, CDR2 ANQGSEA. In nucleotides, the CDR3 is TGCAGCGTGAATGGCTACACCTTC. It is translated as CSVNGYTF.

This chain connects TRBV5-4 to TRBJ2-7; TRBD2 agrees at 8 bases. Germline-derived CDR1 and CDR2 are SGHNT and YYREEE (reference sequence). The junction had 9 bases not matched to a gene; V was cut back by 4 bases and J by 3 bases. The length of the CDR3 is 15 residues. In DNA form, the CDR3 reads TGTGCCAGCAGCGGCGGACTAGCTTTTTTCTACGAGCAGTACTTC. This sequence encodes CASSGGLAFFYEQYF.